The sequence of this TCR beta chain was determined in a study of T cells in Graves' hyperthyroidism and ophthalmopathy. Amplification of TCR beta CDR3 regions used RNA as the template. The HTBI primer set served for first-round RT-PCR of the TCR CDR3. TCRdb reprocessed the multiplex PCR reads via MiXCR and lists one record per CDR3 protein. Altogether 350,000 to 450,000 distinct CDR3 sequences are present, over 13% being singletons, with the ten largest covering over 25%. Orbital computed tomography, thyroid ultrasound, serum thyroxine and TRAb, and clinical symptoms together informed the diagnoses. The CDR3 has 16 amino acids. The junction had 4 bases not matched to a gene; V was cut back by 1 base and J by 5 bases. CDR1 is MDHEN, CDR2 SYDVKM, per germline.

The chain carries TRBV28 and TRBJ2-2, with 10 bases lining up with TRBD2. Sequenced: blood. This TCR derives from a man in his forties or fifties with Graves' ophthalmopathy. CDR3 sequence reads: CASSLSVAGGTGELFF. The CDR3 nucleotides are TGTGCCAGCAGTTTATCCGTAGCGGGAGGAACCGGGGAGCTGTTTTTT. Full variable domain (remainder filled in from reference TRBV28 and TRBJ2-2): DVKVTQSSRYLVKRTGEKVFLECVQDMDHENMFWYRQDPGLGLRLIYFSYDVKMKEKGDIPEGYSVSREKKERFSLILESASTNQTSMYLCASSLSVAGGTGELFFGEGSRLTVL.